The 10 T cell receptor beta chains below come from one sample, sequenced in a study of long-term antiretroviral therapy in people with HIV. The run of the v3.0 immunoSEQ assay was at survey level. The table came from immunoSEQ multiplex PCR; TCRdb's copy has only in-frame clones and leaves some out. The profile shows roughly 3,000 clones, 70% to 90% of them singletons. Sequenced material: unsorted PBMCs, taken 0.3 years after starting antiretroviral therapy. These receptor sequences come from a woman between 50 and 59 years old with HIV.

The rearrangement joins TRBV7-9 to TRBJ1-2; TRBD1 is a possible D gene (5 bases). Trimming left V 5 bases short and J 5 bases short, with 12 bases between. CDR1 and CDR2 (germline): SEHNR, FQNEAQ (reference sequence). There are 13 residues in the CDR3. The CDR3 bases are TGTGCCAGCAGCCTAACGGGGGGATATGGCTACACCTTC. This encodes CASSLTGGYGYTF.

The genes are TRBV4-3 and TRBJ1-4; no clear D. CDR3 size: 18 residues. Per the germline V gene, CDR1 is LGHNA and CDR2 is YSLEER. V shed 1 base and J shed 3 bases, with 18 bases lying between them. CDR3 residues: CASSQGVGVNLSNEKLFF. The DNA for the CDR3 is TGCGCCAGCAGCCAAGGGGTTGGGGTTAATCTGTCTAATGAAAAACTGTTTTTT.

The genes are TRBV5-1 and TRBJ2-5; a weak D match, TRBD1 (6 bases). V was trimmed by 4 bases and J by 5 bases, leaving 15 bases between them. The CDR3 has 14 amino acids. Per the germline V gene, CDR1 is SGHRS and CDR2 is YFSETQ. CDR3 amino acids: CASSLQGRDETQYF. The CDR3 nucleotides read TGCGCCAGCAGCCTACAGGGTCGGGATGAGACCCAGTACTTC.

The CDR3 DNA is TGTGCCTGGAGTGTAGGGCAGACAGGAGATACGCAGTATTTT. Protein product: CAWSVGQTGDTQYF. V is TRBV30 and J is TRBJ2-3; possible D gene TRBD1, 6 bases. Per the germline V gene, CDR1 is GTSNPN and CDR2 is SVGIG (reference sequence). Between the trimmed V and J ends, which lost 0 bases and 5 bases, there was a span of 12 bases. CDR3 size: 14 residues.

This clone was observed a few times. The J gene is TRBJ1-1, the V gene TRBV6-5; TRBD1 matches at 7 bases. V gave up 5 bases and J gave up 4 bases; unmatched junction bases: 1. Germline V gene data show CDR1 as MNHEY and CDR2 as SVGAGI. This CDR3 comprises 12 residues. In DNA form, the CDR3 reads TGTGCCAGCAGTGACAGGGCCACTGAAGCTTTCTTT. This encodes CASSDRATEAFF.

V gene TRBV6-1 combines with J gene TRBJ1-3; tentative D call: TRBD1 (5 bases). Between the trimmed V and J ends, which lost 3 bases and 1 base, there was a span of 13 bases. Germline V CDR1 and CDR2: MNHNS, SASEGT. The CDR3 totals 16 residues. The CDR3 DNA sequence: TGTGCCAGCAGTGACATTCAGGGTATTTCTGGAAACACCATATATTTT. Protein sequence: CASSDIQGISGNTIYF.

A note on this clone: At the DNA level, this CDR3 is encoded by other sequences in the same sample as well. The chain joins TRBV4-3 to TRBJ1-2; TRBD1 aligns across 8 bases. From germline, CDR1 is LGHNA and CDR2 YSLEER. The CDR3 is 18 amino acids. Unmatched junction bases numbered 10, after V lost 1 base and J lost 0 bases. Here the CDR3 reads CASSQGSGGKGANYGYTF. The CDR3 nucleotides are TGCGCCAGCAGCCAAGGTTCAGGGGGCAAAGGGGCTAACTATGGCTACACCTTC.

The rearrangement uses TRBV7-9 and TRBJ1-4; D not certain. This CDR3 is built from 15 residues. From germline, CDR1 is SEHNR and CDR2 FQNEAQ (reference sequence). V lost 4 bases to trimming and J lost 3 bases, with 12 bases between them. The CDR3 spells CASSSMNQANEKLFF. The CDR3 DNA reads as TGTGCCAGCAGCTCGATGAATCAGGCTAATGAAAAACTGTTTTTT.

The chain employs TRBV6-1 and TRBJ1-4; D is ambiguous. Germline V gene data show CDR1 as MNHNS and CDR2 as SASEGT. V was pared by 4 bases and J by 7 bases, with 13 bases between. The CDR3 is 14 amino acids. CDR3 loop: CASSGAGGVEKLFF. The CDR3 nucleotides read TGTGCCAGCAGTGGGGCAGGTGGTGTTGAAAAACTGTTTTTT.

This rearrangement joins TRBV6-5 to TRBJ1-6; D is uncertain. Deletions cut 6 bases from V and 9 bases from J, with 15 bases between. The CDR3 is 14 amino acids. Germline V CDR1 and CDR2: MNHEY, SVGAGI. CDR3 sequence: CASSLPPPTSPLHF. For the CDR3, the DNA is TGTGCCAGCAGCCTTCCCCCCCCAACTTCACCCCTCCACTTT.